This TCR beta chain is from a study of cytomegalovirus exposure and HLA in healthy donors. Study-wide findings and caveats: Later analysis demonstrated an association between a missense DCLRE1C variant and TCR beta V- and J-gene trimming.

Both 60 Vbeta primers and 13 Jbeta primers went into the PCR. Data came from immunoSEQ multiplex PCR; TCRdb stores just in-frame clones and leaves some out. This sample has roughly 120,000 clones, with around 77% found just once. Regarding this clone: Its antigen remains unidentified.

From germline, CDR1 is SNHLY and CDR2 FYNNEI. The CDR3 covers 14 residues. The ends were cut back, 0 bases at V and 10 bases at J, with 15 bases in the middle. This receptor was obtained from a woman between 35 and 50 years old in good health and CMV-seropositive. The material sequenced was PBMCs. The V and J genes are TRBV2 and TRBJ1-1, with D perhaps TRBD1 (5 bases). CDR3 protein: CASSEASIVGGAFF. CDR3 bases: TGTGCCAGCAGTGAAGCCTCAATTGTGGGGGGAGCTTTCTTT. Together with reference TRBV2 and TRBJ1-1, the CDR3 gives the full variable domain: EPEVTQTPSHQVTQMGQEVILRCVPISNHLYFYWYRQILGQKVEFLVSFYNNEISEKSEIFDDQFSVERPDGSNFTLKIRSTKLEDSAMYFCASSEASIVGGAFFGQGTRLTVV.